Following are 17 T cell receptor beta chains from one sample sequenced in a study of T-cell reconstitution after alpha-beta-depleted transplantation in children. The TCRbeta library incorporated unique molecular identifiers. TCRdb reanalysed the PCR reads using MiXCR and keeps one entry per CDR3 protein. The table records about 350,000 distinct CDR3 sequences, about an eighth of them present only once. The sequencing here drew on PBMCs, taken from the stem cell graft. The receptors stem from a human donor who donated a stem cell graft to a child with Fanconi anemia.

This sequence joins TRBV25-1 and TRBJ2-3; 8 bases match TRBD1. The germline V gene encodes CDR1 MGHDK and CDR2 SYGVNS. The trim removed 6 bases at V and 6 bases at J, leaving 14 bases unmatched. The CDR3 runs 16 residues. The CDR3 region is CASSQTGDSGLDTQYF. For the CDR3, the DNA is TGTGCCAGCAGCCAGACAGGGGACTCGGGTTTGGATACGCAGTATTTT.

The sample holds a few counts of this clonotype. The chain recombines TRBV29-1 with TRBJ2-2; D unclear. V shed 2 bases and J shed 0 bases, with 7 bases lying between them. Germline values: CDR1 SQVTM, CDR2 ANQGSEA. This CDR3 comprises 14 residues. The CDR3 reads CSVESFSNTGELFF. DNA of the CDR3: TGCAGCGTTGAAAGTTTTTCGAACACCGGGGAGCTGTTTTTT.

The table lists this clonotype with many counts. The gene calls are TRBV20-1 and TRBJ2-1; D unresolved. The CDR3 covers 16 residues. CDR1 and CDR2 (germline): DFQATT, SNEGSKA (reference sequence). V was trimmed by 0 bases and J by 3 bases, leaving 15 bases between them. The CDR3: CSARDHRQAFYNEQFF. The CDR3 DNA sequence: TGCAGTGCTAGAGATCATCGGCAGGCCTTCTACAATGAGCAGTTCTTC.

This clonotype was found a few times. V usage is TRBV29-1 and J usage is TRBJ2-7; D gene uncertain. The V end lost 6 bases, the J end lost 0 bases, and 9 bases lay between the germline ends. The CDR3 is 12 residues long. Germline CDR1 and CDR2: SQVTM and ANQGSEA. The CDR3 DNA sequence: TGCAGCGTCCTCAGAGACTCCTACGAGCAGTACTTC. Its protein is CSVLRDSYEQYF.

V is TRBV10-3 and J is TRBJ1-5; perhaps TRBD1 as D (6 bases). The CDR3 is 14 amino acids. The V end lost 7 bases, the J end lost 5 bases, and 15 bases lay between the germline ends. Germline CDR1 reads ENHRY; CDR2 reads SYGVKD. In nucleotides, the CDR3 is TGTGCCATCAACGGGGAGGGGGAGGATCAGCCCCAGCATTTT. It encodes CAINGEGEDQPQHF.

This clonotype was picked up many times. The chain is built from TRBV10-3 and TRBJ2-2, with 10 bases identical to TRBD1. CDR3 length equals 15 residues. Germline V gene lookup returns CDR1 ENHRY and CDR2 SYGVKD. Germline trimming cut 2 bases from V and 5 bases from J; bases unmatched to any gene: 2. The CDR3 nucleotides are TGTGCCATCAGTGAGGGGGACAGGGGAACCGGGGAGCTGTTTTTT. Protein product: CAISEGDRGTGELFF.

This clonotype was recorded many times. The chain recombines TRBV11-2 with TRBJ2-2; 7 nucleotides line up with TRBD1. CDR1 is SGHAT, CDR2 FQNNGV, per germline. There are 17 residues in the CDR3. V shed 3 bases, J shed 6 bases, and the junction held 13 bases outside the gene matches. CDR3 in amino acids: CASSFDRAFNSAGELFF. The CDR3 DNA reads TGTGCCAGCAGCTTCGACAGGGCTTTTAATAGCGCCGGGGAGCTGTTTTTT.

This clonotype showed up many times. The genes are TRBV4-3 and TRBJ2-3, with TRBD2 identical over 8 bases. CDR1 and CDR2 (germline): LGHNA, YSLEER. Trimming removed 0 bases from V and 0 bases from J; junction bases left unmatched: 2. This CDR3 is built from 16 residues. CDR3 amino acids: CASSQEERGSTDTQYF. DNA of the CDR3: TGCGCCAGCAGCCAAGAGGAGCGGGGGAGCACAGATACGCAGTATTTT.

The gene calls are TRBV4-2 and TRBJ2-7; either TRBD1 or TRBD2 may supply D (5 bases each). Between the trimmed V and J ends, which lost 4 bases and 6 bases, there was a span of 16 bases. The CDR3 extends over 14 amino acids. The V gene's germline CDR1 is LGHNA and CDR2 YNFKEQ. For the CDR3, the DNA is TGTGCCAGCAGCCTTACCGGGACCCCCGGCGAGCAGTACTTC. Amino acid sequence: CASSLTGTPGEQYF.

This clonotype was found many times. This chain connects TRBV5-1 to TRBJ2-2; TRBD1 matches 8 bases. Germline-derived CDR1 and CDR2 are SGHRS and YFSETQ. The CDR3 is 17 amino acids. The V and J ends lost 4 bases and 2 bases, in that order; junction bases with no gene match: 10. As DNA, the CDR3 is TGCGCCAGCAGCACCTCTAAGACAGGGGCTAACACCGGGGAGCTGTTTTTT. Translation: CASSTSKTGANTGELFF.

Many counts were recorded for this clonotype. The chain couples TRBV7-9 to TRBJ2-1, with 10 bases identical to TRBD2. J gave up 8 bases and V 1 base, and 17 bases lay outside the gene matches. There are 19 residues in the CDR3. Germline assignment: CDR1 SEHNR and CDR2 FQNEAQ (reference sequence). The DNA of the CDR3 is TGTGCCAGCAGCTTAGGATTTACGAAGGGACTAGCGAGTCCCGATGAGCAGTTCTTC. It encodes CASSLGFTKGLASPDEQFF.

This clonotype was found a few times. The V gene is TRBV6-2 or TRBV6-3, the J gene TRBJ2-2; 12 bases agree with TRBD1. Trimming at V came to 7 bases and at J to 7 bases, leaving 10 bases not matched to a gene. The CDR3 loop spans 16 amino acids. CDR1 MNHEY and CDR2 SVGEGT come from the germline V gene. Here the CDR3 reads CASTRGQGASGGELFF. The CDR3 DNA is TGTGCCAGCACCAGGGGACAGGGGGCGTCCGGCGGGGAGCTGTTTTTT.

This clonotype was counted a few times. V gene TRBV6-5 combines with J gene TRBJ1-6, with D possibly being TRBD1 (5 bases). The CDR3 is 11 residues long. The germline CDR1 and CDR2 sequences are MNHEY and SVGAGI. The V end was cut by 6 bases, the J end by 12 bases, with 9 bases between. The CDR3, as DNA: TGTGCCAGCAGCGCCGGGGGACCCCTCCACTTT. It yields the protein CASSAGGPLHF.

The J gene is TRBJ2-2, the V gene TRBV9; D remains ambiguous. The CDR3 runs 14 residues. V was clipped by 0 bases and J by 5 bases, with 8 bases between them. In germline, CDR1 is SGDLS, CDR2 YYNGEE. The CDR3 DNA reads TGTGCCAGCAGCGTAGCGGTGGGAACCGGGGAGCTGTTTTTT. It translates to CASSVAVGTGELFF.

This clonotype was detected a few times. The chain links TRBV5-1 to TRBJ1-2; 7 nucleotides agree with TRBD1. The CDR3 extends over 15 amino acids. Germline V gene sequence: CDR1 SGHRS, CDR2 YFSETQ. Trimming at V came to 3 bases and at J to 4 bases, leaving 9 bases not matched to a gene. CDR3 nucleotide sequence: TGCGCCAGCAGCTCTCAGACAGGGAATGTCTATGGCTACACCTTC. This gives the protein CASSSQTGNVYGYTF.

This clonotype was seen a few times. This sequence joins TRBV12-3 or TRBV12-4 and TRBJ1-5; D might be TRBD1 (5 bases). The CDR3 is made up of 15 amino acids. Trimming pared 2 bases from V and 2 bases from J, leaving 10 bases between. The CDR3 sequence: CASSLRGNRNQPQHF. The DNA for the CDR3 is TGTGCCAGCAGTTTACGGGGGAACCGCAATCAGCCCCAGCATTTT.

This clonotype turned up a few times. V usage is TRBV11-2 and J usage is TRBJ2-7, with a possible D match to TRBD1 (6 bases). In germline, CDR1 is SGHAT, CDR2 FQNNGV. This CDR3 comprises 15 residues. V was pared by 0 bases and J by 4 bases, with 13 bases between. The CDR3 coding sequence is TGTGCCAGCAGCTTAGAAGTAGGGACAACTTACGAGCAGTACTTC. Amino acid sequence: CASSLEVGTTYEQYF.